Below, 17 T cell receptor beta chains from the same sample are listed, as sequenced in a study of Tregs in tolerant kidney transplant recipients. Using immunoSEQ multiplex PCR, the repertoire was profiled, and TCRdb retains in-frame clones only, with some absent. The data show 90,000 to 130,000 clones, roughly 90% seen once. The sample was CD4+ T cells from blood, taken before the transplant. These TCRs come from a human donor who received a combined kidney and bone marrow transplant.

The rearrangement joins TRBV29-1 to TRBJ1-4; the D is unclear. From germline, CDR1 is SQVTM and CDR2 ANQGSEA. This CDR3 contains 13 residues. The CDR3 sequence: CSIGFATNEKLFF. The CDR3 DNA sequence: TGCTCTATCGGGTTTGCAACTAATGAAAAACTGTTTTTT.

The genes are TRBV10-3 and TRBJ2-7; 7 bases line up with TRBD1. Germline V gene data show CDR1 as ENHRY and CDR2 as SYGVKD. V shed 0 bases, J shed 0 bases, and the junction held 2 bases outside the gene matches. This CDR3 has 15 amino acids. The CDR3 region has the DNA TGTGCCATCAGTGAGTCGGGACAGAGCTCCTACGAGCAGTACTTC. This sequence encodes CAISESGQSSYEQYF.

The chain is built from TRBV28 and TRBJ1-4; 9 bases align to TRBD1. V trimming: 6 bases; J trimming: 5 bases; junction bases outside the gene matches: 10. Germline V gene sequence: CDR1 MDHEN, CDR2 SYDVKM. The CDR3 totals 16 residues. CDR3 sequence: CASSSHHGTGNEKLFF. The CDR3 bases are TGTGCCAGCAGCTCCCACCATGGGACAGGGAATGAAAAACTGTTTTTT.

V is TRBV10-1 and J is TRBJ2-1; 9 bases are shared with TRBD2. CDR3 length: 16 amino acids. CDR1 is WNHNN and CDR2 is SYGVQD in the germline V gene (reference sequence). The junction had 9 bases not matched to a gene; V was cut back by 0 bases and J by 9 bases. The CDR3 nucleotides read TGCGCCAGCAGTGAGTCGGTACTAGCGGGCAGGGTTGAGCAGTTCTTC. Amino acid sequence: CASSESVLAGRVEQFF.

The V call is TRBV4-1, the J call TRBJ2-3, with 12 bases lining up with TRBD2. Per germline, CDR1 MGHRA and CDR2 YSYEKL. The CDR3 totals 17 residues. Trimming removed 3 bases from V and 0 bases from J; junction bases left unmatched: 4. CDR3 residues: CASSHLGLAGSTDTQYF. For the CDR3, the DNA is TGCGCCAGCAGCCACCTTGGACTAGCGGGGAGCACAGATACGCAGTATTTT.

V gene TRBV29-1 combines with J gene TRBJ2-7, with D perhaps matching TRBD2 (6 bases). V dropped 6 bases and J dropped 2 bases, with 14 bases sitting between them. The CDR3 is 13 amino acids. Germline loops: CDR1 SQVTM, CDR2 ANQGSEA. The CDR3 coding sequence is TGCAGCGTAGCCACGGGGGTGGCCTACGAGCAGTACTTC. Translating it yields CSVATGVAYEQYF.

This sequence joins TRBV6-1 and TRBJ1-2; D perhaps matches TRBD1 (5 bases). Trimming cost V 4 bases and J 13 bases, with 13 bases left between them. This CDR3 is 11 amino acids long. Germline CDR1 reads MNHNS; CDR2 reads SASEGT. The CDR3 coding sequence is TGTGCCAGCAGTGGCCACAGGTCTAGCACCTTC. This gives the protein CASSGHRSSTF.

The rearrangement links TRBV10-1 to TRBJ1-2, with D hard to call. CDR1 is WNHNN, CDR2 SYGVQD, per germline (reference sequence). The CDR3 is made up of 13 amino acids. Between the trimmed V and J ends, which lost 2 bases and 4 bases, there was a span of 8 bases. DNA for the CDR3: TGCGCCAGCAGTGAGAACCAGTTCTATGGCTACACCTTC. Translating gives CASSENQFYGYTF.

This clone appeared a few times. V gene TRBV14 combines with J gene TRBJ1-4, with TRBD1 identical over 7 bases. There are 12 residues in the CDR3. J gave up 13 bases and V 4 bases, and 6 bases lay outside the gene matches. CDR1 SGHDN and CDR2 FVKESK come from the germline V gene. CDR3 nucleotides: TGTGCCAGCAGCCTCGGGACAGTCGGACTGTTTTTT. As protein: CASSLGTVGLFF. The entire variable domain, with the rest obtained from reference TRBV14 and TRBJ1-4, is as follows: EAGVTQFPSHSVIEKGQTVTLRCDPISGHDNLYWYRRVMGKEIKFLLHFVKESKQDESGMPNNRFLAERTGGTYSTLKVQPAELEDSGVYFCASSLGTVGLFFGSGTQLSVL.

The genes are TRBV7-2 and TRBJ1-3; D ambiguous. V gave up 5 bases and J gave up 2 bases, with 13 bases separating them. Germline assignment: CDR1 SGHTA and CDR2 FQGNSA. The CDR3 sequence is 15 residues long. The CDR3 region is CASSPGSGAGNTIYF. CDR3 nucleotide sequence: TGTGCCAGCAGCCCGGGATCTGGGGCTGGAAACACCATATATTTT.

The V call is TRBV27, the J call TRBJ2-7; 7 positions agree with TRBD1. V trimming: 5 bases; J trimming: 0 bases; junction bases outside the gene matches: 16. Germline-derived CDR1 and CDR2 are MNHEY and SMNVEV (reference sequence). This CDR3 has 18 amino acids. CDR3 sequence: CASSPRWDRLRDSYEQYF. CDR3 nucleotides: TGTGCCAGCAGTCCTCGTTGGGACAGACTACGGGACTCCTACGAGCAGTACTTC.

The chain uses TRBV30 and TRBJ1-2; tentative D call: TRBD1 (6 bases). Germline CDR1 GTSNPN, CDR2 SVGIG (reference sequence). The CDR3 has 11 residues. V was clipped by 1 base and J by 8 bases, with 8 bases between them. DNA for the CDR3: TGTGCCTGGAGTGACAGGGAAGGCTACACCTTC. Residues: CAWSDREGYTF.

This chain joins TRBV7-2 and TRBJ2-5, with 10 nucleotides matching TRBD2. CDR1 SGHTA and CDR2 FQGNSA come from the germline V gene. The CDR3 loop spans 14 amino acids. The V and J ends lost 7 bases and 1 base, in that order; junction bases with no gene match: 3. CDR3 sequence reads: CASNLAGVQETQYF. The CDR3 DNA reads TGTGCCAGCAACCTAGCGGGAGTCCAAGAGACCCAGTACTTC.

The chain carries TRBV19 and TRBJ2-3, with D perhaps matching TRBD2 (6 bases). Deletions cut 8 bases from V and 3 bases from J, with 12 bases between. The CDR3 covers 13 residues. The germline V gene has CDR1 LNHDA and CDR2 SQIVND (reference sequence). The CDR3: CASDVGGTDTQYF. The CDR3 DNA reads as TGTGCCAGTGATGTCGGGGGAACAGATACGCAGTATTTT.

The J gene is TRBJ1-2, the V gene TRBV6-1; D perhaps matches TRBD1 (6 bases). The CDR3 sequence is 14 residues long. The V gene lost 4 bases and the J gene lost 10 bases, with 19 bases spanning the gap. From germline, CDR1 is MNHNS and CDR2 SASEGT. In nucleotides, the CDR3 is TGTGCCAGCAGTGGTCGGATAGGGGGTAATTCCTACACCTTC. Protein sequence: CASSGRIGGNSYTF.

The rearrangement uses TRBV11-2 and TRBJ1-1; D uncertain. The germline CDR1 and CDR2 sequences are SGHAT and FQNNGV. The CDR3 contains 13 residues. V dropped 7 bases and J dropped 1 base, with 10 bases sitting between them. CDR3 region: CASTRPGNTEAFF. Here the CDR3 DNA reads TGTGCCAGCACCCGACCGGGGAACACTGAAGCTTTCTTT.

This clone was picked up a small number of times. The J gene is TRBJ1-2, the V gene TRBV19; a weak D match, TRBD1 (5 bases). The CDR3 runs 13 residues. Per the germline V gene, CDR1 is LNHDA and CDR2 is SQIVND (reference sequence). Trimming took 3 bases from V and 8 from J, leaving 13 bases between them. CDR3 DNA sequence: TGTGCCAGTAGTATGAAGGGGAAAGGAGGCTACACCTTC. Its protein is CASSMKGKGGYTF.